This entry lists 32 T cell receptor beta chains sequenced from one sample in a study of cytomegalovirus exposure and HLA in healthy donors (dated by TCRdb to 2016 to 2017). To prepare the library, the immunoSEQ multiplex PCR assay was applied. For the multiplex PCR, a mixture combining 60 forward primers for TCR Vbeta segments and 13 reverse primers for TCR Jbeta segments was used. TCRdb's version of the immuneACCESS table is confined to in-frame rearrangements and falls short of the full clone set. An unresolved V gene accounts for under half of the shortfall where checked; the remainder is of unknown origin. The sample table lists approximately 94,000 clones, approximately 76% of them with a count of one. Together, the top ten hold around 5.3% of the sample. Sequenced sample: PBMCs. The origin of the receptors is a man aged 25 to 45 in good health and CMV-seropositive.

The chain links TRBV4-1 to TRBJ2-1; a possible D gene is TRBD2 (5 bases). V gave up 3 bases and J gave up 9 bases, with 6 bases separating them. CDR3 length equals 11 residues. The germline V gene encodes CDR1 MGHRA and CDR2 YSYEKL. The CDR3 loop is CASSQSGEQFF. In DNA, the CDR3 is TGCGCCAGCAGCCAGAGCGGTGAGCAGTTCTTC.

V gene TRBV7-3 combines with J gene TRBJ2-2; no clear D gene. Germline V gene data show CDR1 as SGHTA and CDR2 as FQGTGA. Trimming shortened V by 8 bases and J by 2 bases, and 9 bases separated the two germline ends. The CDR3 covers 13 residues. The CDR3 here is CASGQSNTGELFF. CDR3 coding DNA: TGTGCCAGCGGGCAGAGCAACACCGGGGAGCTGTTTTTT.

J is TRBJ1-6 and V is TRBV27; 7 bases fit TRBD1. V was pared by 5 bases and J by 6 bases, with 10 bases of the junction left unmatched. CDR3 size: 16 residues. From germline, CDR1 is MNHEY and CDR2 SMNVEV (reference sequence). The CDR3 spells CASSPGTALSNSPLHF. CDR3 sequence (DNA): TGTGCCAGCAGTCCAGGGACAGCTCTCAGTAATTCACCCCTCCACTTT.

The genes are TRBV6-4 and TRBJ2-2; 7 positions agree with TRBD1. Germline CDR1 MRHNA, CDR2 SNTAGT. With 6 bases clipped from V and 3 bases from J, the junction kept 4 bases outside the gene matches. This CDR3 has 14 amino acids. The CDR3 nucleotides read TGTGCCAGCAGGGGGGACAGACACACCGGGGAGCTGTTTTTT. It encodes CASRGDRHTGELFF.

This clone was seen a handful of times. The J gene is TRBJ1-1, the V gene TRBV7-8; perhaps TRBD1 as D (5 bases). The germline CDR1 and CDR2 sequences are SGHVS and FQNEAQ. The CDR3 consists of 14 residues. V lost 1 base, J lost 1 base, and 7 bases lay in between. The CDR3 bases are TGTGCCAGCAGCTTAGAGGGGCGGAACACTGAAGCTTTCTTT. It specifies CASSLEGRNTEAFF.

This chain joins TRBV10-3 and TRBJ1-4; 10 nucleotides agree with TRBD1. The CDR3 runs 16 residues. V trimming: 2 bases; J trimming: 8 bases; junction bases outside the gene matches: 8. Germline loops: CDR1 ENHRY, CDR2 SYGVKD. DNA for the CDR3: TGTGCCATCAGTGAGGATTTTGGGACAGGGGAAGAAAAACTGTTTTTT. Protein product: CAISEDFGTGEEKLFF.

This clone was counted a single time. V and J are TRBV2 and TRBJ1-5; D not certain. The length of the CDR3 is 12 residues. Trimming took off 7 bases at V and 6 bases at J, with 10 bases between the two ends. Germline V lookup: CDR1 SNHLY, CDR2 FYNNEI. The CDR3: CASTKGSQPQHF. The CDR3 bases are TGTGCCAGCACGAAAGGGAGTCAGCCCCAGCATTTT.

The gene calls are TRBV27 and TRBJ2-2, with 13 bases that match TRBD2. Looked up from germline, CDR1 is MNHEY and CDR2 is SMNVEV (reference sequence). V shed 3 bases and J 5 bases; nucleotides not matched to a gene: 3. CDR3 length: 16 amino acids. The CDR3 DNA sequence: TGTGCCAGCAGTTTCCTACTAGCGGGGGGGACCGGGGAGCTGTTTTTT. This gives the protein CASSFLLAGGTGELFF.

The chain uses TRBV19 and TRBJ1-2; 9 nucleotides agree with TRBD1. This CDR3 has 14 amino acids. CDR1 LNHDA and CDR2 SQIVND come from the germline V gene (reference sequence). V was clipped by 7 bases and J by 8 bases; unmatched bases: 11. CDR3 bases: TGTGCCAGTACCCCAGGACAGGGGCTATACGGCTACACCTTC. Amino acids: CASTPGQGLYGYTF.

The chain has TRBV2 and TRBJ1-1; TRBD1 is a possible D gene (5 bases). The germline V and J ends were trimmed by 7 bases and 1 base, with 16 bases remaining between them. The CDR3 is 15 residues long. The germline V gene has CDR1 SNHLY and CDR2 FYNNEI. The chain's CDR3 is CASKVGTGANTEAFF. In DNA, the CDR3 is TGTGCCAGCAAGGTGGGTACAGGCGCGAACACTGAAGCTTTCTTT.

This clone was detected once. The chain carries TRBV7-2 and TRBJ2-5; D uncertain. Looked up from germline, CDR1 is SGHTA and CDR2 is FQGNSA. This CDR3 has 13 amino acids. V was pared by 1 base and J by 4 bases, with 7 bases between. The chain's CDR3 is CASSLGSAETQYF. The CDR3 nucleotides read TGTGCCAGCAGCTTAGGGAGCGCAGAGACCCAGTACTTC.

V and J are TRBV9 and TRBJ2-1; unclear D gene. Germline CDR1 and CDR2: SGDLS and YYNGEE. This CDR3 has 15 residues. V lost 0 bases, J lost 4 bases, and 11 bases lay in between. The CDR3 sequence: CASSVDPRRYNEQFF. CDR3 coding DNA: TGTGCCAGCAGCGTAGACCCTAGAAGATACAATGAGCAGTTCTTC.

This rearrangement joins TRBV29-1 to TRBJ1-3; D gene unclear. This CDR3 has 14 amino acids. Germline V gene data show CDR1 as SQVTM and CDR2 as ANQGSEA. Trimming took 2 bases from V and 2 from J, leaving 10 bases between them. CDR3 residues: CSVEYRGTGNTIYF. DNA for the CDR3: TGCAGCGTTGAATACCGAGGGACTGGAAACACCATATATTTT.

The rearrangement links TRBV29-1 to TRBJ2-2, with TRBD1 matching over 8 bases. This CDR3 is 12 amino acids long. The junction had 4 bases not matched to a gene; V was cut back by 7 bases and J by 6 bases. Germline V gives CDR1 SQVTM, CDR2 ANQGSEA. In DNA, the CDR3 is TGCAGCGGGACAGGGCCCGCCGGGGAGCTGTTTTTT. The encoded protein is CSGTGPAGELFF.

This chain joins TRBV5-4 and TRBJ2-4; tentatively, D is TRBD2 (5 bases). The V and J ends lost 4 bases and 8 bases respectively, with 19 bases between them. This CDR3 is 15 amino acids long. Germline V gene data show CDR1 as SGHNT and CDR2 as YYREEE (reference sequence). CDR3 sequence: CASSLEVPGKDIQYF. The CDR3 DNA follows: TGTGCCAGCAGCCTGGAGGTGCCGGGGAAGGACATTCAGTACTTC.

This clone has more than one count but fewer than ten. V is TRBV6-6 and J is TRBJ1-5; 7 nucleotides align to TRBD1. Losses at the gene ends were 2 bases for V and 7 bases for J; bases not matched to a gene: 8. The CDR3 consists of 15 residues. The germline CDR1 and CDR2 sequences are MNHNY and SVGAGI (reference sequence). The chain's CDR3 is CASSYATQGEQPQHF. The CDR3 region has the DNA TGTGCCAGCAGTTACGCTACCCAGGGGGAGCAGCCCCAGCATTTT.

The rearrangement joins TRBV5-1 to TRBJ2-1; 7 bases are shared with TRBD1. This CDR3 has 13 amino acids. Germline CDR1 SGHRS, CDR2 YFSETQ. V gave up 4 bases and J gave up 7 bases; unmatched junction bases: 5. CDR3 amino acids: CASSLGQANEQFF. The CDR3 DNA follows: TGCGCCAGCAGCCTCGGACAGGCAAATGAGCAGTTCTTC.

The V call is TRBV10-3, the J call TRBJ2-3; 10 bases are a match to TRBD2. V shed 6 bases, J shed 4 bases, and the junction held 7 bases outside the gene matches. The V gene's germline CDR1 is ENHRY and CDR2 SYGVKD. The CDR3 has 15 amino acids. The CDR3 sequence: CAISRTSGSADTQYF. In DNA, the CDR3 is TGTGCCATCAGCCGGACTAGCGGTAGCGCAGATACGCAGTATTTT.

The rearrangement links TRBV2 to TRBJ2-3; 11 positions agree with TRBD2. Germline trimming cut 11 bases from V and 2 bases from J; bases unmatched to any gene: 3. Germline V gene sequence: CDR1 SNHLY, CDR2 FYNNEI. This CDR3 has 13 residues. CDR3 protein: CALLAGDTDTQYF. The CDR3 bases are TGTGCCCTACTAGCGGGGGACACAGATACGCAGTATTTT.

V gene TRBV7-9 combines with J gene TRBJ1-2; 7 bases agree with TRBD1. Losses at the gene ends were 4 bases for V and 4 bases for J; bases not matched to a gene: 9. The CDR3 is 15 residues long. CDR1 SEHNR and CDR2 FQNEAQ come from the germline V gene (reference sequence). In nucleotides, the CDR3 is TGTGCCAGCAGCTGGTCCGGGACAGCAACCTATGGCTACACCTTC. This sequence encodes CASSWSGTATYGYTF.

This clone has a single count. J is TRBJ1-2 and V is TRBV6-6, with no clear D. V shed 7 bases and J shed 4 bases, with 16 bases lying between them. The V gene's germline CDR1 is MNHNY and CDR2 SVGAGI (reference sequence). The CDR3 covers 14 residues. This CDR3 is CASTSGGFSYGYTF. The CDR3, as DNA: TGTGCCAGCACTTCTGGCGGCTTCTCCTATGGCTACACCTTC.

This clone was seen just once. J is TRBJ2-6 and V is TRBV19; 11 bases match TRBD1. Germline CDR1 and CDR2: LNHDA and SQIVND (reference sequence). The CDR3 covers 15 residues. V shed 7 bases and J 4 bases; nucleotides not matched to a gene: 3. This chain's CDR3 is CASIGQGAGANVLTF. The CDR3 DNA reads as TGTGCCAGTATAGGACAGGGGGCAGGGGCCAACGTCCTGACTTTC.

This clone was counted once. V usage is TRBV6-5 and J usage is TRBJ2-7, with 9 bases identical to TRBD1. The ends lost 0 bases at V and 6 bases at J; junction bases unmatched: 9. CDR1 MNHEY and CDR2 SVGAGI come from the germline V gene. This CDR3 comprises 16 residues. The CDR3 sequence: CASSYSPGTGIREQYF. The CDR3, as DNA: TGTGCCAGCAGTTACTCCCCCGGGACAGGGATCCGCGAGCAGTACTTC.

The gene calls are TRBV7-3 and TRBJ2-5; possible D gene TRBD2, 6 bases. V lost 5 bases and J lost 5, with 18 bases in between. The CDR3 loop spans 15 amino acids. In germline, CDR1 is SGHTA, CDR2 FQGTGA. The CDR3 protein is CASSLGGGPGETQYF. Written as DNA, the CDR3 is TGTGCCAGCAGCCTCGGCGGAGGGCCAGGGGAGACCCAGTACTTC.

This chain connects TRBV7-9 to TRBJ2-1; 8 nucleotides line up with TRBD2. The germline V gene has CDR1 SEHNR and CDR2 FQNEAQ (reference sequence). J was trimmed by 6 bases and V by 5 bases; bases with no gene match: 12. The CDR3 length is 16 residues. This CDR3 reads CASSPPFAGGINEQFF. As DNA, the CDR3 is TGTGCCAGCAGCCCGCCCTTCGCGGGGGGTATCAATGAGCAGTTCTTC. Full variable domain (outside the CDR3, taken from reference TRBV7-9 and TRBJ2-1): DTGVSQNPRHKITKRGQNVTFRCDPISEHNRLYWYRQTLGQGPEFLTYFQNEAQLEKSRLLSDRFSAERPKGSFSTLEIQRTEQGDSAMYLCASSPPFAGGINEQFFGPGTRLTVL.

The genes are TRBV6-6 and TRBJ2-7, with D perhaps matching TRBD1 (6 bases). V dropped 4 bases and J dropped 4 bases, with 11 bases sitting between them. Germline loops: CDR1 MNHNY, CDR2 SVGAGI (reference sequence). This CDR3 spans 13 amino acids. The CDR3 nucleotides are TGTGCCAGCAGTTCTGGACAGAAGTACGAGCAGTACGTC. It encodes CASSSGQKYEQYV.

The chain employs TRBV4-3 and TRBJ2-1, with 11 bases identical to TRBD2. The CDR3 is 16 amino acids. Germline lookup yields CDR1 LGHNA and CDR2 YSLEER. Trimming cost V 2 bases and J 8 bases; bases outside gene matches: 8. DNA for the CDR3: TGCGCCAGCAGCCAACAACTAGCGGGAGCGGGGGATGAGCAGTTCTTC. It codes for CASSQQLAGAGDEQFF.

The chain has TRBV6-5 and TRBJ2-7; tentatively, D is TRBD1 (6 bases). CDR1 and CDR2 from the germline V gene are MNHEY and SVGAGI. This CDR3 is 16 amino acids long. Trimming stripped 4 bases from V and 7 bases from J, with 23 bases between. DNA for the CDR3: TGTGCCAGCAGTTCCAGGGTGGGGACAAGCGTGGGGGAGCAGTACTTC. Translation gives CASSSRVGTSVGEQYF.

The CDR3 region has the DNA TGTGCCAGCAGTTCGGCCGGGACTCCGCCCTACGAGCAGTACTTC. This sequence encodes CASSSAGTPPYEQYF. The V and J genes are TRBV28 and TRBJ2-7, with D maybe TRBD2 (6 bases). Per the germline V gene, CDR1 is MDHEN and CDR2 is SYDVKM. Trimming pared 4 bases from V and 2 bases from J, leaving 15 bases between. The CDR3 covers 15 residues.

The rearrangement joins TRBV5-4 to TRBJ2-7, with 7 nucleotides matching TRBD2. This CDR3 is built from 16 residues. The V gene's germline CDR1 is SGHNT and CDR2 YYREEE (reference sequence). The V and J ends lost 0 bases and 3 bases, in that order; junction bases with no gene match: 9. The CDR3 DNA reads as TGTGCCAGCAGCTTGGCCAAGACTAGCATCGGCTACGAGCAGTACTTC. Translation: CASSLAKTSIGYEQYF. The full variable domain, in which reference TRBV5-4 and TRBJ2-7 provide the parts outside the CDR3, is ETGVTQSPTHLIKTRGQQVTLRCSSQSGHNTVSWYQQALGQGPQFIFQYYREEENGRGNFPPRFSGLQFPNYSSELNVNALELDDSALYLCASSLAKTSIGYEQYFGPGTRLTVT.

The rearrangement uses TRBV6-6 and TRBJ2-5; 8 nucleotides agree with TRBD1. The germline V gene has CDR1 MNHNY and CDR2 SVGAGI (reference sequence). This CDR3 comprises 14 residues. Germline trimming cut 2 bases from V and 4 bases from J; bases unmatched to any gene: 3. CDR3: CASSYLQGGETQYF. The CDR3 nucleotides are TGTGCCAGCAGTTACCTACAGGGGGGAGAGACCCAGTACTTC.

In its sample, this clone was seen a few times. The same CDR3 also results from other DNA sequences found in this sample. This chain uses TRBV19 with TRBJ1-2; 8 nucleotides align to TRBD1. The CDR3 extends over 14 amino acids. Germline assignment: CDR1 LNHDA and CDR2 SQIVND (reference sequence). Unmatched junction bases numbered 6, after V lost 5 bases and J lost 4 bases. The CDR3: CASSVGQGGYGYTF. Written as DNA, the CDR3 is TGTGCCAGTAGTGTTGGACAGGGCGGCTATGGCTACACCTTC.